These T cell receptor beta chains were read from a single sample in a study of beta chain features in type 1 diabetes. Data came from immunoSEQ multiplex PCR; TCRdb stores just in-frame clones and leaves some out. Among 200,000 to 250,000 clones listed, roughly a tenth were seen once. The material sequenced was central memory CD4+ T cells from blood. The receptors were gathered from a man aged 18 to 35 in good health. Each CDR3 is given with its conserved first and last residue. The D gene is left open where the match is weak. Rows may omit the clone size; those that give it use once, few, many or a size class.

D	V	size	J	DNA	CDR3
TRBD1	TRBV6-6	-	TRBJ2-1	TGTGCCAGCAGTGGCCGCCAGGGGGAATACAATGAGCAGTTCTTC	CASSGRQGEYNEQFF
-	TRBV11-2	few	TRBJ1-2	TGTGCCAGCAGTACAGCCTCTAACTATGGCTACACCTTC	CASSTASNYGYTF
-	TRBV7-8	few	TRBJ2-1	TGTGCCAGCAGCTTAATTAGCGGTACCTACAATGAGCAGTTCTTC	CASSLISGTYNEQFF
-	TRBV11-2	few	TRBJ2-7	TGTGCCAGCAGCTTAGTCTCCAGTCTCCGCGAGCAGTACTTC	CASSLVSSLREQYF
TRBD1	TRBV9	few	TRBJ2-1	TGTGCCAGCAGCCCTCGGGACAGATCCTACAATGAGCAGTTCTTC	CASSPRDRSYNEQFF
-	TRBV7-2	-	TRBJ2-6	TGTGCCAGCAGCGACAAGGGGCGGGTACAGGCCAACGTCCTGACTTTC	CASSDKGRVQANVLTF
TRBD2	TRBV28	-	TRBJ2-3	TGTGCCAGCAGCCTTATAGCGGGAGGGCTCCCAGATACGCAGTATTTT	CASSLIAGGLPDTQYF
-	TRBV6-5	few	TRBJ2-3	TGTGCCACCCAAGCGGGTAGTAGCACAGATACGCAGTATTTT	CATQAGSSTDTQYF
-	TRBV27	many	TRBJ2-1	TGTGCCAGCAGTTTACCCCTCGCGGACTACAATGAGCAGTTCTTC	CASSLPLADYNEQFF
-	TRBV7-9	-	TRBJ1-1	TGTGCCAGCAGCTTAAACGGTAACACTGAAGCTTTCTTT	CASSLNGNTEAFF
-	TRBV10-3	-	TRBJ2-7	TGTGCCATCAGTGAGTCTCAGAACTCCTACGAGCAGTACTTC	CAISESQNSYEQYF
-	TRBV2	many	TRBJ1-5	TGTGCCAGCAGTGAAGCGCGGACTCATCAGCCCCAGCATTTT	CASSEARTHQPQHF
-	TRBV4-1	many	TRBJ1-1	TGCGCCAGCAGCCAAGATATGGCCAAGGTGAACACTGAAGCTTTCTTT	CASSQDMAKVNTEAFF
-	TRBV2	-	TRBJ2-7	TGTGCCAGCAGTGAGCTTGGGGGACGATCTTACGAGCAGTACTTC	CASSELGGRSYEQYF
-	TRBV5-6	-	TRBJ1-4	TGTGCCAGCAGCTTTATAGGGATGGCTAATGAAAAACTGTTTTTT	CASSFIGMANEKLFF
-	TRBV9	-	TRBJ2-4	TGTGCCAGCAGCGTAGCTGGCAGCTTTCCGAACATTCAGTACTTC	CASSVAGSFPNIQYF
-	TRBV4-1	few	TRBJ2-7	TGCGCCAGCAGCCAAGATTTGACCCCTCCTACCCCCGAGCAGTACTTC	CASSQDLTPPTPEQYF
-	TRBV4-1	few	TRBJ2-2	TGCGCCAGCAGCCATCCGGGACAGAACACCGGGGAGCTGTTTTTT	CASSHPGQNTGELFF
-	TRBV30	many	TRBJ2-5	TGTGCCTGGAGTGTATCATGGGAGACCCAGTACTTC	CAWSVSWETQYF
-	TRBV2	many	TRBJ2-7	TGTGCCAGCAGGCTCGGACCGAGCTACGAGCAGTACTTC	CASRLGPSYEQYF
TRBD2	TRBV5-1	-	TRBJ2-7	TGCGCCAGCAGCTTGTTAGCGGGAACAACCTACGAGCAGTACTTC	CASSLLAGTTYEQYF
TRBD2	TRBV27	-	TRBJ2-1	TGTGCCAGCAGTTTCCTAGCGGGCAATGAGCAGTTCTTC	CASSFLAGNEQFF
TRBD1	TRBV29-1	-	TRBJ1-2	TGCAGCGTTGGGGGACAGAACTATGGCTACACCTTC	CSVGGQNYGYTF
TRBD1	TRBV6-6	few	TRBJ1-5	TGTGCCAGCAGCTCCGGACAGGCCCAGCATTTT	CASSSGQAQHF
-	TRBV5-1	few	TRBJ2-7	TGCGCCAGTAAGACTGGACAGACGACCTCCTACGAGCAGTACTTC	CASKTGQTTSYEQYF
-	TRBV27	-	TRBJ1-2	TGTGCCAGCAGTTTGAAGGGGAGTGGCTACACCTTC	CASSLKGSGYTF
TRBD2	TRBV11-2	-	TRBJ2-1	TGTGCCAGCAGCTTGACTAGCGGGAGATTGCAGTTCTTC	CASSLTSGRLQFF
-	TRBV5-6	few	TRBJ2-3	TGTGCCAGCAGCACAGTGAGCACAGATACGCAGTATTTT	CASSTVSTDTQYF
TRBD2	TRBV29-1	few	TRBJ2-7	TGCAGCGTTGGGGCTAGCGGGAGGAGCGAGCAGTACTTC	CSVGASGRSEQYF
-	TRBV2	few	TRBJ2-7	TGTGCCAGCACCGGAGGCGGGGGCGCGGGCGAGCAGTACTTC	CASTGGGGAGEQYF
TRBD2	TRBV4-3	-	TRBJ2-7	TGCGCCAGCAGCCGGTCCCTAGCGGGAGGGTCCTACGAGCAGTACTTC	CASSRSLAGGSYEQYF
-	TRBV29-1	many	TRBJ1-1	TGCAGCGTCCAACGGGACTCGAGCCCTGAAGCTTTCTTT	CSVQRDSSPEAFF